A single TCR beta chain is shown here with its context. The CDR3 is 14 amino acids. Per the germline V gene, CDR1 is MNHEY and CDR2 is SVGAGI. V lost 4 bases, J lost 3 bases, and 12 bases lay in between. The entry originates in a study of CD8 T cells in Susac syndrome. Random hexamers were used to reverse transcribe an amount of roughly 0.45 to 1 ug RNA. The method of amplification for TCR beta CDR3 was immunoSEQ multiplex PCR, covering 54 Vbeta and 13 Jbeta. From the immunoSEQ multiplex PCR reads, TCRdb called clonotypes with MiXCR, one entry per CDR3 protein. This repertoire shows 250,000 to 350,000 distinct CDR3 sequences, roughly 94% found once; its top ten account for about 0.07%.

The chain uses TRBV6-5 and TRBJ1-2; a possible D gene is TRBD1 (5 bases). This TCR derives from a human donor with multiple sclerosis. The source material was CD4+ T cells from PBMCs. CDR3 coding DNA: TGTGCCAGCAGTTCCTTCCAGGGTTACTATGGCTACACCTTC. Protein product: CASSSFQGYYGYTF.